This is a list of T cell receptor beta chains from one sample in a study of cytomegalovirus exposure and HLA in healthy donors. Produced via immunoSEQ multiplex PCR; TCRdb's table is partial and in-frame only. Among around 190,000 clones listed, 65% to 90% were seen once. The sample comprised PBMCs. All receptors derive from a young woman in good health and CMV-seronegative. Both conserved end residues are part of each CDR3. The D gene is left open where the match is weak. Rows may omit the clone size; those that give it use once, few, many or a size class.

D gene,clone size,J gene,V gene,CDR3 protein,CDR3 DNA
TRBD2,-,TRBJ2-7,TRBV5-1,CASSLEVAGVFEQYF,TGCGCCAGCAGCTTGGAGGTAGCGGGAGTATTCGAGCAGTACTTC
-,-,TRBJ2-7,TRBV5-1,CASKASSYEQYF,TGCGCCAGCAAGGCTAGCTCCTACGAGCAGTACTTC
TRBD1,-,TRBJ2-3,TRBV6-1,CASSLRGGGQYF,TGTGCCAGCAGCCTTAGAGGGGGCGGGCAGTATTTT
TRBD2,-,TRBJ2-1,TRBV10-3,CAISGTSGIRFEQFF,TGTGCCATCAGTGGGACTAGCGGGATACGATTTGAGCAGTTCTTC
TRBD2,-,TRBJ2-5,TRBV27,CASSLIAGGRGTQYF,TGTGCCAGCAGTTTAATAGCGGGGGGCCGAGGGACCCAGTACTTC
TRBD2,few,TRBJ2-5,TRBV19,CASGGLTSGQETQYF,TGTGCCAGTGGGGGATTGACTAGCGGACAAGAGACCCAGTACTTC
-,-,TRBJ2-5,TRBV7-2,CASSLAGYQETQYF,TGTGCCAGCAGCTTAGCGGGCTATCAAGAGACCCAGTACTTC
-,-,TRBJ1-3,TRBV28,CASSLFGPISGNTIYF,TGTGCCAGCAGTTTATTTGGCCCCATCTCTGGAAACACCATATATTTT
-,once,TRBJ2-1,TRBV7-8,CASSPRGSGYNEQFF,TGTGCCAGCAGCCCCCGGGGTAGCGGCTACAATGAGCAGTTCTTC
TRBD1,-,TRBJ1-5,TRBV2,CASSDRGRNQPQHF,TGTGCCAGCAGCGACAGGGGCCGGAATCAGCCCCAGCATTTT
TRBD2,-,TRBJ2-3,TRBV4-1,CASSQDTLSGGSTDTQYF,TGCGCCAGCAGCCAAGACACCCTCAGCGGGGGAAGCACAGATACGCAGTATTTT
-,-,TRBJ2-5,TRBV7-2,CASSLIPDSQTQYF,TGTGCCAGCAGCTTAATTCCAGACAGTCAGACCCAGTACTTC
TRBD2,-,TRBJ2-3,TRBV5-1,CASSFLAGHTDTQYF,TGCGCCAGCAGCTTTTTAGCGGGGCACACAGATACGCAGTATTTT
TRBD1,-,TRBJ2-7,TRBV27,CASTGGNEQYF,TGTGCCAGCACAGGGGGAAACGAGCAGTACTTC
-,few,TRBJ1-2,TRBV11-2,CASSEDNYGYTF,TGTGCCAGCAGCGAGGATAACTATGGCTACACCTTC
TRBD1,-,TRBJ2-7,TRBV5-4,CASSREQGRLPYEQYF,TGTGCCAGCAGCAGGGAACAGGGGAGACTACCCTACGAGCAGTACTTC
TRBD2,-,TRBJ2-3,TRBV7-9,CASSFKRGGTDTQYF,TGTGCCAGCAGCTTCAAGCGGGGGGGCACAGATACGCAGTATTTT
TRBD1,-,TRBJ1-2,TRBV28,CASSYLTGPYGYTF,TGTGCCAGCAGTTACTTGACAGGGCCCTATGGCTACACCTTC
TRBD2,-,TRBJ2-3,TRBV12-5,CASGLFRGVDTQYF,TGTGCTAGTGGTTTGTTTCGGGGGGTAGATACGCAGTATTTT